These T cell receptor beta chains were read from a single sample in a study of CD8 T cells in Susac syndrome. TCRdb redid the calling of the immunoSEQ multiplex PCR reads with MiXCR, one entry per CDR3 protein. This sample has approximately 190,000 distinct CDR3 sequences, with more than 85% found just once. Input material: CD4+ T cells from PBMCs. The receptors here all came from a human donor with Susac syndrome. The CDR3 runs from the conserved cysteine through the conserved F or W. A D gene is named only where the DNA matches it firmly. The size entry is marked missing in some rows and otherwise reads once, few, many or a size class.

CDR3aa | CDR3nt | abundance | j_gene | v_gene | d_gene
CASSLLDHEQFF | TGTGCCAGCAGCTTACTAGATCATGAGCAGTTCTTC | once | TRBJ2-1 | TRBV11-3 | NA
CASSSPLDRPSGYTF | TGTGCCAGCAGTAGTCCACTAGACAGACCGTCCGGCTACACCTTC | NA | TRBJ1-2 | TRBV6-5 | NA
CASSAGQNTEAFF | TGCGCCAGCAGCGCGGGACAGAACACTGAAGCTTTCTTT | few | TRBJ1-1 | TRBV5-1 | NA
CASSRSSNSENTIYF | TGTGCCAGCTCACGTAGCAGTAACTCTGAAAACACCATATATTTT | NA | TRBJ1-3 | TRBV18 | NA
CASSKIVQASYEQYF | TGTGCCAGCAGCAAAATAGTCCAGGCATCCTACGAGCAGTACTTC | NA | TRBJ2-7 | TRBV21-1 | NA
CASSEGGTEAFF | TGTGCCAGCAGTGAAGGAGGGACTGAAGCTTTCTTT | NA | TRBJ1-1 | TRBV2 | NA
CAWAQGLNTEAFF | TGTGCCTGGGCACAGGGACTGAACACTGAAGCTTTCTTT | NA | TRBJ1-1 | TRBV30 | NA
CASSQGGASQPQHF | TGCGCCAGCAGCCAAGGGGGGGCGAGTCAGCCCCAGCATTTT | NA | TRBJ1-5 | TRBV4-1 | NA
CASSRGGETQYF | TGTGCCAGTAGTAGGGGCGGAGAGACCCAGTACTTC | NA | TRBJ2-5 | TRBV19 | NA
CASSSLDRQNSPLHF | TGTGCCAGCAGCTCTTTGGACAGGCAGAATTCACCCCTCCACTTT | NA | TRBJ1-6 | TRBV7-9 | TRBD1
CASSSQGGGTNEQFF | TGTGCCAGCAGTTCCCAAGGGGGGGGTACAAATGAGCAGTTCTTC | NA | TRBJ2-1 | TRBV6-5 | NA
CASSLTGDYTEAFF | TGTGCCAGCAGCTTAACAGGAGATTATACTGAAGCTTTCTTT | few | TRBJ1-1 | TRBV13 | NA
CASSSGLAGGSSYNEQFF | TGTGCCAGCAGCTCGGGACTAGCGGGAGGGAGCTCCTACAATGAGCAGTTCTTC | NA | TRBJ2-1 | TRBV7-9 | TRBD2
CSVAETVNEQFF | TGCAGCGTTGCCGAGACAGTGAATGAGCAGTTCTTC | NA | TRBJ2-1 | TRBV29-1 | NA
CSATDRNTEAFF | TGCAGTGCTACCGACAGGAACACTGAAGCTTTCTTT | NA | TRBJ1-1 | TRBV20-1 | NA
CASSQVSLVKNEQYF | TGTGCCAGCAGCCAAGTCAGCTTGGTTAAAAACGAGCAGTACTTC | NA | TRBJ2-7 | TRBV3-1 | NA
CASSLTDNQPQHF | TGTGCCAGCAGTTTGACGGATAATCAGCCCCAGCATTTT | NA | TRBJ1-5 | TRBV12-3/TRBV12-4 | NA
CSARDGQGAREQYF | TGCAGTGCTAGAGATGGGCAGGGGGCGCGCGAGCAGTACTTC | NA | TRBJ2-7 | TRBV20-1 | TRBD1
CSARVTGHEKLFF | TGCAGTGCTAGGGTGACAGGGCATGAAAAACTGTTTTTT | NA | TRBJ1-4 | TRBV20-1 | TRBD1
CASSPLGAGANVLTF | TGTGCCAGTAGTCCTCTGGGGGCCGGGGCCAACGTCCTGACTTTC | NA | TRBJ2-6 | TRBV19 | NA
CASRTESYSPLHF | TGTGCCAGCAGGACAGAGTCCTATTCACCCCTCCACTTT | once | TRBJ1-6 | TRBV6-1 | NA
CASSPRNPGQGGEKLFF | TGTGCCAGCTCACCACGGAACCCGGGACAGGGGGGTGAAAAACTGTTTTTT | NA | TRBJ1-4 | TRBV18 | TRBD1
CASSPPRGGTIAKNIQYF | TGTGCCAGCAGCCCCCCTAGAGGCGGGACTATAGCCAAAAACATTCAGTACTTC | NA | TRBJ2-4 | TRBV3-1 | TRBD2
CASSESSGRETQYF | TGCGCCAGCAGTGAGTCCAGCGGACGAGAGACCCAGTACTTC | NA | TRBJ2-5 | TRBV10-1 | NA